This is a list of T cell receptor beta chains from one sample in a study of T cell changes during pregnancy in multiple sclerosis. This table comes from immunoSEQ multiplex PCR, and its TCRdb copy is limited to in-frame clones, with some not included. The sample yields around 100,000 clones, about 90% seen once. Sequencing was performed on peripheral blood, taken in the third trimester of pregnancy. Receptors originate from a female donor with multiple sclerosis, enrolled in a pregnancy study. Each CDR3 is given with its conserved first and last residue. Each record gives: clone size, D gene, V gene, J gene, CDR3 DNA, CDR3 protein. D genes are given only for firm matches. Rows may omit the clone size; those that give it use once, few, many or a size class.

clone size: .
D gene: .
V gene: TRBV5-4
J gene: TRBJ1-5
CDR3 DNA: TGTGCCAGCAGCAGGGGAGGCGACCAGCCCCAGCATTTT
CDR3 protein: CASSRGGDQPQHF

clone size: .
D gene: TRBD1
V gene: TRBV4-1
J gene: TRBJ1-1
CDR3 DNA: TGCGCCAGCAGTCTTTGGGACAGGGGGAACACTGAAGCTTTCTTT
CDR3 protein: CASSLWDRGNTEAFF

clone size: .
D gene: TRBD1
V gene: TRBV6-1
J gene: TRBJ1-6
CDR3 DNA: TGTGCCAGCAGTGAAGAACGGACAGGGGGATCACCCCTCCACTTT
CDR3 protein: CASSEERTGGSPLHF

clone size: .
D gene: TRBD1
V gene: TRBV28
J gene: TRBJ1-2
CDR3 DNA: TGTGCCAGCAGTTTATACGGGGAGACAGGGGAAGGGGGTAACTATGGCTACACCTTC
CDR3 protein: CASSLYGETGEGGNYGYTF

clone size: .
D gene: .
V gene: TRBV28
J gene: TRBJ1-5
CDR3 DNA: TGTGCCAGCAGTTTATACAGAGGCAATCAGCCCCAGCATTTT
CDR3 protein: CASSLYRGNQPQHF

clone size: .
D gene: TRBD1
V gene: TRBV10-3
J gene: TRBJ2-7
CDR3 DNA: TGTGCCGCCCGGGACAGCTCCTACGAGCAGTACTTC
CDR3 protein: CAARDSSYEQYF

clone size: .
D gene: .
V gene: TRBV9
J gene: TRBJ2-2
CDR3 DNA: TGTGCCAGCAGCGCAACGGGGAGGAACACCGGGGAGCTGTTTTTT
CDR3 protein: CASSATGRNTGELFF

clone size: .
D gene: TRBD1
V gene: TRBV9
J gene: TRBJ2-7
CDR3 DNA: TGTGCCAGCAGCCCCGGGACAGGGGTGGCCTACGAGCAGTACTTC
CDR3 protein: CASSPGTGVAYEQYF

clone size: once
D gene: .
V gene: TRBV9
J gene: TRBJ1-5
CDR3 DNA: TGTGCCAGCAGCGTAGGGGGGGAAGGTCAGCCCCAGCATTTT
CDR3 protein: CASSVGGEGQPQHF

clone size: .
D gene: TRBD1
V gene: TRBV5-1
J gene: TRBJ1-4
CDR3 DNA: TGCGCCAGCAGCTTGGCCGGGACAGGGAATGAAAAACTGTTTTTT
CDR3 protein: CASSLAGTGNEKLFF

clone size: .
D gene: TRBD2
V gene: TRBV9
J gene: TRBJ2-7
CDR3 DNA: TGTGCCAGCAGCGTAGCGGGAGGTCACGAGCAGTACTTC
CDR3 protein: CASSVAGGHEQYF

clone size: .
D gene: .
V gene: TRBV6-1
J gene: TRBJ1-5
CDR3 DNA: TGTGCCAGCAGTGATATTTCGAATCAGCCCCAGCATTTT
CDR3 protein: CASSDISNQPQHF

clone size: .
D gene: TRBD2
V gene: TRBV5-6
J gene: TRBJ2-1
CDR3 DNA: TGTGCCAGCAGCTCCGGGACTAGCGGGGACAATGAGCAGTTCTTC
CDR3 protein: CASSSGTSGDNEQFF

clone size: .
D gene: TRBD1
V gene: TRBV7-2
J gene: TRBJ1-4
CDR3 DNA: TGTGCCAGCAGCTTAGGGGGACAGGGACATGAAAAACTGTTTTTT
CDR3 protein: CASSLGGQGHEKLFF

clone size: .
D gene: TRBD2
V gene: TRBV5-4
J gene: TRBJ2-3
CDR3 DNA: TGTGCCAGCAGCTTCCCCTTAGCGGGTTCTATCACAGATACGCAGTATTTT
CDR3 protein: CASSFPLAGSITDTQYF

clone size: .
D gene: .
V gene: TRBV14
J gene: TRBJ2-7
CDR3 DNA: TGTGCCAGCAGCCAAGATCTACAGGGAATAACATCCTTC
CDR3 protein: CASSQDLQGITSF

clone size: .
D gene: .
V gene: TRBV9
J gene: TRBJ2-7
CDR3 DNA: TGTGCCAGCAGCGTAGGGAGGGCCGGAGAGCAGTACTTC
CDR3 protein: CASSVGRAGEQYF

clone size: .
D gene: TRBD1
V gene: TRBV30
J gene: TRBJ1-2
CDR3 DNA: TGTGCCTGGAGTACCGGGACAGGGGGCGACTATGGCTACACCTTC
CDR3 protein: CAWSTGTGGDYGYTF

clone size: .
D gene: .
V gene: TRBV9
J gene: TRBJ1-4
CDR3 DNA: TGTGCCAGCAGCGTAGAGGCGGGAGTACTAACTAATGAAAAACTGTTTTTT
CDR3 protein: CASSVEAGVLTNEKLFF

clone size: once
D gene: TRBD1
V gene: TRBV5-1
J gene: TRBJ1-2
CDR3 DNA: TGCGCCAGCAGCTTCAGGACAGGGGAGGTCATGGGCTATGGCTACACCTTC
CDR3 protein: CASSFRTGEVMGYGYTF

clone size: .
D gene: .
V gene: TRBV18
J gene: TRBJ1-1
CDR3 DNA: TGTGCCAGCTCACCACCGACGGGGGGCACTGAAGCTTTCTTT
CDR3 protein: CASSPPTGGTEAFF

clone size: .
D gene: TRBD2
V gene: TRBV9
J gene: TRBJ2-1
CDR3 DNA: TGTGCCAGCAGCGTATCTAGCGGGGGACCTTTATACAATGAGCAGTTCTTC
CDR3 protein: CASSVSSGGPLYNEQFF

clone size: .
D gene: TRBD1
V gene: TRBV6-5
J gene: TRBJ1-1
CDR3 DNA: TGTGCCAGCAGACGCACAGGGGGCGGTCGGGGAGCTTTCTTT
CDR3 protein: CASRRTGGGRGAFF

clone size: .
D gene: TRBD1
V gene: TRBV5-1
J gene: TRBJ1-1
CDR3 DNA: TGCGCCAGCAAAGGGACCAGACAGGGGGTTACGGGCACTGAAGCTTTCTTT
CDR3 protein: CASKGTRQGVTGTEAFF

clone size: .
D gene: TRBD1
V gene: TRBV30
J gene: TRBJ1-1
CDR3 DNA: TGTGCCTGGAGTGTTACAGGGGCGCCTGAAGCTTTCTTT
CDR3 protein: CAWSVTGAPEAFF

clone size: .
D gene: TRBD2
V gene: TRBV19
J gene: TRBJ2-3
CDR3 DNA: TGTGCCAGTAGTAGCGGGAGCGGGACGGATACGCAGTATTTT
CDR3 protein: CASSSGSGTDTQYF

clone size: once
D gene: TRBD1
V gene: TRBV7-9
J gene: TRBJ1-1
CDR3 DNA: TGTGCCAGCAGGCCAATGTTTAGGACAGGGCGGAACACTGAAGCTTTCTTT
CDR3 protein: CASRPMFRTGRNTEAFF

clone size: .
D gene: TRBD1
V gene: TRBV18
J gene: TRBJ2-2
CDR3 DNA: TGTGCCAGCTCACAAGGACAGGGGCCCAGATCCAGCACCGGGGAGCTGTTTTTT
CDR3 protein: CASSQGQGPRSSTGELFF

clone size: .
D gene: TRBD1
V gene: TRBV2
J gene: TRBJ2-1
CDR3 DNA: TGTGCCAGCAGGGTCGACAGGGAACTGGGGTCGCTCTACAATGAGCAGTTCTTC
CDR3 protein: CASRVDRELGSLYNEQFF

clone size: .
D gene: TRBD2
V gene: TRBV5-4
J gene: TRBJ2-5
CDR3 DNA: TGTGCCAGCAGCTTGGGTAGCGGGACCCGCCGGGAGACCCAGTACTTC
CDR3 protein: CASSLGSGTRRETQYF

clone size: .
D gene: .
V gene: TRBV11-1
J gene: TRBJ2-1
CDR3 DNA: TGTGCCACCAAGCTGGGAGGCTCCTACAATGAGCAGTTCTTC
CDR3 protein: CATKLGGSYNEQFF

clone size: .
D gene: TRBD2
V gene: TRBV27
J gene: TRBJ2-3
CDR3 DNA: TGTGCCAGCAGTTTATCGAAGGGAGGGCGGACAGATACGCAGTATTTT
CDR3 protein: CASSLSKGGRTDTQYF

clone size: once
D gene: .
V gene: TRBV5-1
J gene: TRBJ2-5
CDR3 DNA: TGCGCCAGCAGTGTGGCCCCCCTAGGCCAAGAGACCCAGTACTTC
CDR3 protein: CASSVAPLGQETQYF

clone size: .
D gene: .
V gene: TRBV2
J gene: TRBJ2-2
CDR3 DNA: TGTGCCAGCGCCGGTGAGAACACCGGGGAGCTGTTTTTT
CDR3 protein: CASAGENTGELFF

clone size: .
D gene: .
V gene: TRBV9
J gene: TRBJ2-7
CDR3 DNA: TGTGCCAGCAGCGTAGGGGCAGGGGGGTACGAGCAGTACTTC
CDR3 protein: CASSVGAGGYEQYF